The clone carrying this T cell receptor beta chain was picked up many times. Symptoms, serum thyroxine and TRAb, thyroid ultrasound, and orbital computed tomography formed the diagnostic basis. This sample is drawn from a study of Graves' ophthalmopathy and Graves' hyperthyroidism. This CDR3 is built from 15 residues. Trimming took off 1 base at V and 4 bases at J, with 13 bases between the two ends. Per the germline V gene, CDR1 is SGHVS and CDR2 is FNYEAQ. Beta-chain TCR CDR3 regions were amplified from RNA transcripts. Second-round multiplex PCR came after a first-round RT-PCR that employed HTBI primers. TCRdb recomputed calls from the multiplex PCR reads with MiXCR, one row per CDR3 protein. Altogether about 740,000 distinct CDR3 sequences are present, about 44% being singletons, with the ten largest covering less than 55%.

V and J are TRBV7-6 and TRBJ1-1; the D is unclear. Source material: peripheral blood. The source is an adult man with Graves' ophthalmopathy. The CDR3 coding sequence is TGTGCCAGCAGCTTAGGTGAGAGGGAAGGCACTGAAGCTTTCTTT. It encodes CASSLGEREGTEAFF. Variable domain in full (rest from reference TRBV7-6 and TRBJ1-1): GAGVSQSPRYKVTKRGQDVALRCDPISGHVSLYWYRQALGQGPEFLTYFNYEAQQDKSGLPNDRFSAERPEGSISTLTIQRTEQRDSAMYRCASSLGEREGTEAFFGQGTRLTVV.